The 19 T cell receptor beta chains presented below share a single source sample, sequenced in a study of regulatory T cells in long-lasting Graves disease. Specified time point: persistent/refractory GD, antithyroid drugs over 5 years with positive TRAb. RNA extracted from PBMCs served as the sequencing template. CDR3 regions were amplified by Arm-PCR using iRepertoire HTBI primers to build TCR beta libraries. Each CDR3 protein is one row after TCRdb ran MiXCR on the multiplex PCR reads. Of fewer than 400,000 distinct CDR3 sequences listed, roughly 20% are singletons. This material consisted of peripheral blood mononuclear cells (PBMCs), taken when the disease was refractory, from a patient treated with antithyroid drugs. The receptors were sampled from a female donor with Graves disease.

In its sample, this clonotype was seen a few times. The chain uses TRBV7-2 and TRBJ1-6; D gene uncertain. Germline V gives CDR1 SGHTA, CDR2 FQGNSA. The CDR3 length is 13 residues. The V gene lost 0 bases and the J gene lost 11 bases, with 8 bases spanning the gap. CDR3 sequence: CASSLARVAPLHF. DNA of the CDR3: TGTGCCAGCAGCTTAGCGAGGGTCGCACCCCTCCACTTT.

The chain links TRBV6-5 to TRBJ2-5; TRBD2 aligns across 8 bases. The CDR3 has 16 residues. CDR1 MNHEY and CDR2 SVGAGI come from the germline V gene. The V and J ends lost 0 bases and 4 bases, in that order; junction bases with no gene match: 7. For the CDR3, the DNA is TGTGCCAGCAGTTACTCGGTTAGCGGGATCAGAGAGACCCAGTACTTC. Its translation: CASSYSVSGIRETQYF.

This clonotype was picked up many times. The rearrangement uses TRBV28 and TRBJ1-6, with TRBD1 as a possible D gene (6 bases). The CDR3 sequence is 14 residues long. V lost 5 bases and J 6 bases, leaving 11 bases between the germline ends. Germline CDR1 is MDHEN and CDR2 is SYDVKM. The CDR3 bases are TGTGCCAGCAGTCCTACAGGGTTTAATTCACCCCTCCACTTT. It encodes CASSPTGFNSPLHF.

This CDR3 reads CASSLRQPAGANVLTF. For the CDR3, the DNA is TGTGCCAGCAGTTTAAGGCAGCCCGCTGGGGCCAACGTCCTGACTTTC. This sequence joins TRBV27 and TRBJ2-6; D remains ambiguous. Trimming stripped 2 bases from V and 2 bases from J, with 10 bases between. Germline values: CDR1 MNHEY, CDR2 SMNVEV (reference sequence). The CDR3 totals 16 residues.

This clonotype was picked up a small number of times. CDR3 DNA sequence: TGTGCCAGCAAGGACAGGGAGACCTACGAGCAGTACTTC. It specifies CASKDRETYEQYF. The chain couples TRBV13 to TRBJ2-7, with TRBD1 matching 8 bases. The CDR3 has 13 residues. V was pared by 7 bases and J by 2 bases, with 4 bases of the junction left unmatched. Looked up from germline, CDR1 is PRHDT and CDR2 is FYEKMQ (reference sequence).

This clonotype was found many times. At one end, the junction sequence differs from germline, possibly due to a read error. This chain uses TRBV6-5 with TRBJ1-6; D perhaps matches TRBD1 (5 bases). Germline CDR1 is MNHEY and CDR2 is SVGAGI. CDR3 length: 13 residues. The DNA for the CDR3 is TGTGCGAGCAGTTCAGGGTATAATTCACCCCTCCACTTT. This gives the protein CASSSGYNSPLHF.

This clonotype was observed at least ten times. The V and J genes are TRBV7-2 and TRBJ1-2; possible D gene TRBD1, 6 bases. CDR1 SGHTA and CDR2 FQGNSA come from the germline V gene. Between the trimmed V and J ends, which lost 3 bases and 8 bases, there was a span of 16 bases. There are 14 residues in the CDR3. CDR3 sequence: CASSFAEGGMGYTF. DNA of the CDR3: TGTGCCAGCAGCTTCGCCGAGGGGGGAATGGGCTACACCTTC.

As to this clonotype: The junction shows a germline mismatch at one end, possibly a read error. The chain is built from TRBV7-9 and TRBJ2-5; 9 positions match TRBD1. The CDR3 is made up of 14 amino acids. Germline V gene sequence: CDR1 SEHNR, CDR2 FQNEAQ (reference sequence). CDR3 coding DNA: TGTGCCAGCAGCCACGGACAGGGGATAGAGACCCAGCACTTC. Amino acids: CASSHGQGIETQHF. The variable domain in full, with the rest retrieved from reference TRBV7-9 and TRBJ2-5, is DTGVSQNPRHKITKRGQNVTFRCDPISEHNRLYWYRQTLGQGPEFLTYFQNEAQLEKSRLLSDRFSAERPKGSFSTLEIQRTEQGDSAMYLCASSHGQGIETQHFGPGTRLLVL.

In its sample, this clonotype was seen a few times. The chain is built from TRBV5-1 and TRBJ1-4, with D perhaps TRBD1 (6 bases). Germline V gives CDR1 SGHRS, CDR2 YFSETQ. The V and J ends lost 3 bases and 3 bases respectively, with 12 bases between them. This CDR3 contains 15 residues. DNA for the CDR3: TGCGCCAGCAGCTCTCAGACAGGCTCTAATGAAAAACTGTTTTTT. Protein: CASSSQTGSNEKLFF.

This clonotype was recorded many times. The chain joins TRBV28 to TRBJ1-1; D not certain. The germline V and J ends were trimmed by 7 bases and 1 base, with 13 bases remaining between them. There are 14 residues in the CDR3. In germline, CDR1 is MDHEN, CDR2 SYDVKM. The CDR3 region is CASIPPGRNTEAFF. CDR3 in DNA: TGTGCCAGCATTCCCCCCGGAAGGAACACTGAAGCTTTCTTT.

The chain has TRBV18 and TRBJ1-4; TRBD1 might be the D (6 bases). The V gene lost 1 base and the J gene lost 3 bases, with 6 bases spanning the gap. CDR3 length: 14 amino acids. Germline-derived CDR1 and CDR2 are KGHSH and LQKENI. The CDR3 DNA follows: TGTGCCAGCTCACCACGACAGGCTAATGAAAAACTGTTTTTT. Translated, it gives CASSPRQANEKLFF.

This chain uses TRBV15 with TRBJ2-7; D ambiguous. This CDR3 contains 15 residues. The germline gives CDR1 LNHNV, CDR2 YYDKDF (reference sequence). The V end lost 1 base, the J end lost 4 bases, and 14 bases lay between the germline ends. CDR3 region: CATSRGLVLRYEQYF. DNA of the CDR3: TGTGCCACCAGCAGAGGACTGGTACTGAGATACGAGCAGTACTTC. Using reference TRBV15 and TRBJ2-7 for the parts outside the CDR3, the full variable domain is DAMVIQNPRYQVTQFGKPVTLSCSQTLNHNVMYWYQQKSSQAPKLLFHYYDKDFNNEADTPDNFQSRRPNTSFCFLDIRSPGLGDTAMYLCATSRGLVLRYEQYFGPGTRLTVT.

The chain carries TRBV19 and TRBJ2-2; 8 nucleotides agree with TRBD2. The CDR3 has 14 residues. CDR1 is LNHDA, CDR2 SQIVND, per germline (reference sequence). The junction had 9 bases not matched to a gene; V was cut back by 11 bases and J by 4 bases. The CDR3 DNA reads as TGTGCCTCCCACGTAGCGGGATCCACCGGGGAGCTGTTTTTT. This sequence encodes CASHVAGSTGELFF. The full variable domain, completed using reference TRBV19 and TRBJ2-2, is DGGITQSPKYLFRKEGQNVTLSCEQNLNHDAMYWYRQDPGQGLRLIYYSQIVNDFQKGDIAEGYSVSREKKESFPLTVTSAQKNPTAFYLCASHVAGSTGELFFGEGSRLTVL.

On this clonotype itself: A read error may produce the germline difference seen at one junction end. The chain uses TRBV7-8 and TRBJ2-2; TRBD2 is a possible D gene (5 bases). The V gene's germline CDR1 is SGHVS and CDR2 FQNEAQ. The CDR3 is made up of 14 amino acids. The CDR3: CASRPGPNTGELVF. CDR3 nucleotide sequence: TGTGCCAGCAGACCTGGACCTAACACCGGGGAGCTGGTTTTT.

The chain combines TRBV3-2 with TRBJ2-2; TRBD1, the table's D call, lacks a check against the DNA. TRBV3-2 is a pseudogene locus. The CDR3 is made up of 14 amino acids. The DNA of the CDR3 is TGTGCCAGCAGCCGCGGACAGATCACCGGGGAGCTGTTTTTT. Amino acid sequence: CASSRGQITGELFF.

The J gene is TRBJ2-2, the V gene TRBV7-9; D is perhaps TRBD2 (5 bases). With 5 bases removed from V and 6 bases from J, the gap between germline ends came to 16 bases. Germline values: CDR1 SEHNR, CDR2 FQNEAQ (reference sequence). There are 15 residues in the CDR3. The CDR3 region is CASSPRRGRAGELFF. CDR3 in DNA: TGTGCCAGCAGCCCTCGACGGGGAAGGGCCGGGGAGCTGTTTTTT. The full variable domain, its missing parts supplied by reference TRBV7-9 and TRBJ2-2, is DTGVSQNPRHKITKRGQNVTFRCDPISEHNRLYWYRQTLGQGPEFLTYFQNEAQLEKSRLLSDRFSAERPKGSFSTLEIQRTEQGDSAMYLCASSPRRGRAGELFFGEGSRLTVL.

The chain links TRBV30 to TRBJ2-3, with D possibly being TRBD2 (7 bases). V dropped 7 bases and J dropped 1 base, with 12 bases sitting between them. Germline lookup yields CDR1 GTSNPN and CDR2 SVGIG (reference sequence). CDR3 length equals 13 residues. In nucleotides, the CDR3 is TGTGCCTCGAGGGGGGGACGCACAGATACGCAGTATTTT. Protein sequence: CASRGGRTDTQYF.

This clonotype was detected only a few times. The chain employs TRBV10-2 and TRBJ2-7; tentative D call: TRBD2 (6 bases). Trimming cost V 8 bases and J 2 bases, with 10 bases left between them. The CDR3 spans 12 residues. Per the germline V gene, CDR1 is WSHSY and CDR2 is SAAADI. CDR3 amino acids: CASYSGTYEQYF. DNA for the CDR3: TGCGCCAGCTATAGCGGAACCTACGAGCAGTACTTC.

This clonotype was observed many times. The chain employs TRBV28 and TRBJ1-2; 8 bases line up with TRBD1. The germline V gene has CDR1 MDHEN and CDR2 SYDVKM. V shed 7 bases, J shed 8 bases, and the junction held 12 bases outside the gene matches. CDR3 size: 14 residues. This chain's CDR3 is CASTKQDRVGGYTF. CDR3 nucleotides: TGTGCCAGCACCAAACAGGACAGGGTAGGCGGCTACACCTTC.